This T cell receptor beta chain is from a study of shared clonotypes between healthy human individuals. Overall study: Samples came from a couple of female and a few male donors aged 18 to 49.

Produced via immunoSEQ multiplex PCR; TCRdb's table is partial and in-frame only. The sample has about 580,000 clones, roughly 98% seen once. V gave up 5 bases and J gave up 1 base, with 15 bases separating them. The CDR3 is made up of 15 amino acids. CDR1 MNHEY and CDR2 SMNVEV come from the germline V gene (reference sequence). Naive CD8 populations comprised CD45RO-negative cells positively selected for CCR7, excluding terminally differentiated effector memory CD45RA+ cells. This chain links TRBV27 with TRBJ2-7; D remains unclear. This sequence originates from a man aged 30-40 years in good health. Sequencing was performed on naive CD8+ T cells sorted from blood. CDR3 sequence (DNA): TGTGCCAGCAGTCTCGCGACATTAGCATCCTACGAGCAGTACTTC. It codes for CASSLATLASYEQYF.